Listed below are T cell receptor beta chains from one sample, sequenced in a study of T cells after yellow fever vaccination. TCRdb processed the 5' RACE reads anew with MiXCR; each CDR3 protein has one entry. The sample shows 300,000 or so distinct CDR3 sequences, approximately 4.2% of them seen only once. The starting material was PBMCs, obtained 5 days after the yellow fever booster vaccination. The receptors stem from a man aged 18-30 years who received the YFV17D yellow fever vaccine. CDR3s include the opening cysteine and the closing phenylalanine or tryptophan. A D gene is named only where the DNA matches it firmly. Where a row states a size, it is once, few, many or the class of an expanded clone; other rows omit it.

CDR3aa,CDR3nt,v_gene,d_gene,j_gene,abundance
CASSLTVAGGRADTQYF,TGTGCCAGCAGTTTGACCGTAGCGGGGGGCCGGGCAGATACGCAGTATTTT,TRBV12-3/TRBV12-4,TRBD2,TRBJ2-3,few
CASSLVQLTDTQYF,TGTGCCAGCAGCTTAGTGCAGCTCACAGATACGCAGTATTTT,TRBV7-8,NA,TRBJ2-3,few
CSALGVGTSHNEQFF,TGCAGTGCTCTTGGGGTCGGGACTAGTCACAATGAGCAGTTCTTC,TRBV20-1,TRBD2,TRBJ2-1,many
CASSLNRVGTQETQYF,TGCGCCAGCAGCTTGAACAGGGTCGGAACCCAAGAGACCCAGTACTTC,TRBV5-1,NA,TRBJ2-5,many
CASSVALVGGDTQYF,TGTGCCAGCAGCGTAGCTCTAGTGGGGGGAGATACGCAGTATTTT,TRBV9,NA,TRBJ2-3,many
CASSLEPNQPQHF,TGTGCCAGCAGCTTAGAGCCGAATCAGCCCCAGCATTTT,TRBV7-2,NA,TRBJ1-5,NA
CASRPQTQGDGVEQYF,TGTGCCAGCAGACCCCAGACACAGGGTGATGGTGTCGAGCAGTACTTC,TRBV7-2,NA,TRBJ2-7,many
CASSQGFSDEQFF,TGCGCCAGCAGCCAAGGGTTTAGCGATGAGCAGTTCTTC,TRBV4-1,NA,TRBJ2-1,NA
CASSQDGRQSNEQYF,TGTGCCAGCAGCCAAGACGGGCGGCAGAGCAACGAGCAGTACTTC,TRBV14,NA,TRBJ2-7,NA
CAISPSMETEAFF,TGTGCCATCAGTCCCTCCATGGAAACTGAAGCTTTCTTT,TRBV10-3,NA,TRBJ1-1,few
CASSFSLSGADTQYF,TGTGCCAGCAGTTTTTCTTTGTCGGGGGCTGATACGCAGTATTTT,TRBV12-3/TRBV12-4,NA,TRBJ2-3,many
CASSHRTGGDEQYF,TGTGCCAGCAGCCACCGGACAGGGGGGGACGAGCAGTACTTC,TRBV3-1,TRBD1,TRBJ2-7,NA
CASSQGGTGGPGNTIYF,TGCGCCAGCAGCCAAGGGGGGACAGGGGGCCCTGGAAACACCATATATTTT,TRBV4-1,TRBD1,TRBJ1-3,NA
CASSQDRTGSYNEQFF,TGCGCCAGCAGCCAAGATCGGACAGGGTCCTACAATGAGCAGTTCTTC,TRBV4-3,TRBD1,TRBJ2-1,NA
CASSVAPISGFTQYF,TGTGCCAGCAGCGTAGCTCCGATTTCGGGTTTTACCCAGTACTTC,TRBV9,NA,TRBJ2-5,NA
CASSFNRDTEAFF,TGTGCCAGCAGTTTTAACCGGGACACTGAAGCTTTCTTT,TRBV27,NA,TRBJ1-1,many
CATSGDRENTGELFF,TGTGCCACCAGTGGGGACAGGGAGAACACCGGGGAGCTGTTTTTT,TRBV24-1,TRBD1,TRBJ2-2,NA
CASSITRGGIGEEFF,TGTGCCAGCAGTATAACGCGCGGGGGGATCGGTGAGGAGTTCTTC,TRBV12-3/TRBV12-4,TRBD2,TRBJ2-1,NA
CASSPTGGGPDTQYF,TGTGCCAGCAGCCCCACAGGAGGAGGGCCAGATACGCAGTATTTT,TRBV5-5,NA,TRBJ2-3,NA
CASSQGAGETNTGELFF,TGTGCCAGCAGCCAGGGGGCAGGCGAAACGAACACCGGGGAGCTGTTTTTT,TRBV7-9,TRBD1,TRBJ2-2,NA
CASRTRQGVQPQHF,TGTGCCAGCAGAACCCGACAGGGGGTCCAGCCCCAGCATTTT,TRBV6-5,TRBD1,TRBJ1-5,NA
CASSWGGQEEYF,TGTGCCAGCAGTTGGGGGGGACAGGAAGAGTACTTC,TRBV2,NA,TRBJ2-4,few
CASSSFVDRSNYGYTF,TGTGCCAGCAGCTCCTTTGTGGACAGGAGTAACTATGGCTACACCTTC,TRBV7-2,TRBD1,TRBJ1-2,many
CASSLDLLLGTDTQYF,TGTGCCAGCAGCTTAGATCTTCTCCTAGGCACAGATACGCAGTATTTT,TRBV7-9,NA,TRBJ2-3,few
CASSPRLRETQYF,TGTGCCAGCAGCCCCCGGTTGAGAGAGACCCAGTACTTC,TRBV7-6,NA,TRBJ2-5,many
CASSPQAANNEQFF,TGTGCCAGCAGCCCCCAGGCGGCCAACAATGAGCAGTTCTTC,TRBV7-9,NA,TRBJ2-1,NA
CASSRQLQETQYF,TGTGCCAGCAGCCGACAGCTCCAAGAGACCCAGTACTTC,TRBV28,NA,TRBJ2-5,NA
CATSDPSDEQFF,TGTGCCACCAGTGACCCCAGCGATGAGCAGTTCTTC,TRBV24-1,NA,TRBJ2-1,many
CASSETGYQPQHF,TGCGCCAGTTCAGAGACAGGATATCAGCCCCAGCATTTT,TRBV5-1,NA,TRBJ1-5,few
CAISEPEAEYLAKNIQYF,TGTGCCATCAGTGAGCCAGAAGCAGAATACCTAGCCAAAAACATTCAGTACTTC,TRBV10-3,NA,TRBJ2-4,few
CASSLAGLAGGQETQYF,TGCGCCAGCAGCTTGGCCGGACTAGCGGGGGGGCAAGAGACCCAGTACTTC,TRBV5-1,TRBD2,TRBJ2-5,many
CAWRLYPGSYNEQFF,TGTGCCTGGAGGCTATACCCGGGCTCCTACAATGAGCAGTTCTTC,TRBV30,NA,TRBJ2-1,NA
CASSFAGPSGNTIYF,TGTGCCAGCAGCTTCGCAGGGCCCTCTGGAAACACCATATATTTT,TRBV5-6,NA,TRBJ1-3,few
CASSPLGMGNQPQHF,TGTGCCAGCAGCCCGCTGGGGATGGGCAATCAGCCCCAGCATTTT,TRBV5-5,NA,TRBJ1-5,many
CASSSMGGASYEQYF,TGTGCCAGCAGCTCAATGGGCGGGGCCTCCTACGAGCAGTACTTC,TRBV7-2,NA,TRBJ2-7,NA
CSARSNTGELFF,TGCAGCGCCAGGTCTAACACCGGGGAGCTGTTTTTT,TRBV29-1,NA,TRBJ2-2,NA
CASRAQGWNTGELFF,TGTGCCAGCAGAGCACAGGGGTGGAACACCGGGGAGCTGTTTTTT,TRBV5-6,TRBD1,TRBJ2-2,few
CASSLAAQANQPQHF,TGTGCCAGCAGCTTGGCAGCCCAGGCAAATCAGCCCCAGCATTTT,TRBV5-5,NA,TRBJ1-5,NA
CSARDRKAVYGYTF,TGCAGTGCTAGAGATAGGAAGGCAGTCTATGGCTACACCTTC,TRBV20-1,NA,TRBJ1-2,few
CASSLQRTLNTDTQYF,TGTGCCAGCAGCTTACAAAGGACCCTAAACACAGATACGCAGTATTTT,TRBV5-8,NA,TRBJ2-3,few
CSALEIGSGNTIYF,TGCAGTGCTTTAGAAATTGGCTCTGGAAACACCATATATTTT,TRBV20-1,NA,TRBJ1-3,few
CASSPGTLFLDTQYF,TGTGCCAGCAGCCCCGGGACCCTGTTCTTGGATACGCAGTATTTT,TRBV7-9,NA,TRBJ2-3,NA
CASSEGGETGWVVETQYF,TGTGCCAGCAGTGAAGGCGGGGAAACAGGATGGGTAGTGGAGACCCAGTACTTC,TRBV6-1,NA,TRBJ2-5,NA
CASSLSEGRVKLFF,TGTGCCAGCAGCTTGTCGGAGGGGCGGGTGAAGCTGTTTTTT,TRBV5-5,NA,TRBJ2-2,few
CASSPYLHRYTGELFF,TGTGCCAGCAGCCCCTATCTACACCGATACACCGGGGAGCTGTTTTTT,TRBV5-5,NA,TRBJ2-2,NA
CASSVVRTSGGRDNEQFF,TGTGCCAGCAGCGTAGTTAGGACTAGCGGGGGGAGGGACAATGAGCAGTTCTTC,TRBV9,TRBD2,TRBJ2-1,many
CASSESGIAGELFF,TGCGCCAGCAGTGAGTCTGGGATCGCCGGGGAGCTGTTTTTT,TRBV10-2,NA,TRBJ2-2,NA
CSASTSGGGDGYTF,TGCAGTGCTAGCACGTCAGGGGGGGGAGATGGCTACACCTTC,TRBV20-1,TRBD1,TRBJ1-2,many
CASSLVAGLGNTIYF,TGTGCCAGCAGCTTAGTTGCGGGCCTGGGAAACACCATATATTTT,TRBV7-2,NA,TRBJ1-3,NA
CASSPDRASTDTQYF,TGTGCCAGCAGCCCGGACAGGGCTAGCACAGATACGCAGTATTTT,TRBV5-4,TRBD1,TRBJ2-3,NA
CASSQQGNTIYF,TGTGCCAGCAGTCAACAGGGAAACACCATATATTTT,TRBV2,NA,TRBJ1-3,few
CSVEVGGAYEQYF,TGCAGCGTTGAAGTCGGAGGGGCCTACGAGCAGTACTTC,TRBV29-1,NA,TRBJ2-7,many
CASSYRTVPGNQPQHF,TGTGCCAGCAGTTACCGGACAGTCCCTGGCAATCAGCCCCAGCATTTT,TRBV6-2/TRBV6-3,NA,TRBJ1-5,NA
CSASRGRGLYEQYF,TGCAGTGCTTCCCGGGGCAGGGGACTGTACGAGCAGTACTTC,TRBV20-1,NA,TRBJ2-7,NA
CATNLRGPNEKLFF,TGTGCCACAAACTTACGGGGCCCTAATGAAAAACTGTTTTTT,TRBV15,NA,TRBJ1-4,NA